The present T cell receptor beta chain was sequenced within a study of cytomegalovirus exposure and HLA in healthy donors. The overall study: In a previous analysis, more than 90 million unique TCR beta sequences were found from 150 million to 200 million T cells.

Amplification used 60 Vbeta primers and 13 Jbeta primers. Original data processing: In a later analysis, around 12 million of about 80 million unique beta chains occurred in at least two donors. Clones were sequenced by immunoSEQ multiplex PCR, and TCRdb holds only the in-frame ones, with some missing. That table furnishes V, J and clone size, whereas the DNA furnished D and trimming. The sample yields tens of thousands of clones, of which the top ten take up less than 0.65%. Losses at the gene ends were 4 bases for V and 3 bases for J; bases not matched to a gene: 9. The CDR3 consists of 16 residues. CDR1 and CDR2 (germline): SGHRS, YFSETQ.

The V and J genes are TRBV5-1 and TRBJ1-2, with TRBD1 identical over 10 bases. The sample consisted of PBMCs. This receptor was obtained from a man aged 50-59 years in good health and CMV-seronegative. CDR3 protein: CASSGMTGGEHYGYTF. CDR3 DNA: TGCGCCAGCAGCGGAATGACAGGGGGCGAGCACTATGGCTACACCTTC.